This T cell receptor beta chain emerged from a study of CXCR3-negative and CXCR3-positive naive CD8 T cells. Study-wide results and caveats: Post-cryopreservation CXCR3 expression was partly diminished, and the bulk of assays employed fresh PBMCs. TRB CDR3 hydrophobicity was greater in CXCR3-positive naive cells than in CXCR3-negative naive cells.

Researchers reported sorting every CD8+ T cell subset in triplicate, 250,000 to 350,000 cells per sort. The authors gated naive CD8+ T cells as CD45RO-CCR7+CD27+CD95-. The length of the CDR3 is 14 residues. Germline V gene sequence: CDR1 LGHDT, CDR2 YNNKEL (reference sequence). Carrying UMI labels, the TRB cDNA libraries were prepared through 5' RACE. TCRdb reprocessed the 5' RACE reads and reports one entry per CDR3 protein, with no DNA. The sample totals roughly 110,000 distinct CDR3 sequences. With respect to this clonotype: Antigen unknown.

This chain links TRBV3-1 with TRBJ2-5; TCRdb reports TRBD2, a call that lacks DNA to check it against. The receptor was derived from a human donor in good health. Some clones in this sample may be carry-over from other donors' samples. The specimen was naive CXCR3+ CD8+ T cells from blood. Subset specified: CD45RO-CCR7+CD27+CD95- naive CD8+ T cells expressing CXCR3 (TNR3+). The CDR3: CASSQEASSETQYF.